A selection of T cell receptor beta chains follows, all from one sample in a study of T cell repertoires in cytomegalovirus infection. TCRdb reprocessed the reads with MiXCR, giving one entry per CDR3 protein. The table records a few hundred thousand distinct CDR3 sequences, about 39% of them present only once. Antigen specificity for these receptors is unknown. The sequencing used cultured PBMCs, collected from culture after CMV antigen stimulation. These receptor sequences come from a human donor in good health (CMV status not recorded). Some clones in this sample may be carry-over from other donors' samples. Both conserved end residues are part of each CDR3. Not all rows give a size; the values are once, few, many and, for expanded clones, a class.

j_call clone_size v_call cdr3_aa
TRBJ1-1 few TRBV7-9 CASSRDTLNTEAFF
TRBJ2-1 . TRBV19 CASSETGGSSYNEQFF
TRBJ1-1 . TRBV6-5 CASTSWANTEAFF
TRBJ2-1 . TRBV7-2 CASSSGLARSSYNEQFF
TRBJ2-4 . TRBV19 CASSKGGAKNIQYF
TRBJ2-2 many TRBV12-3/TRBV12-4 CASSLARSYAGELFF
TRBJ1-1 few TRBV12-3/TRBV12-4 CASSLNGGGWLTEAFF
TRBJ2-1 . TRBV29-1 CSVLLAGGVNEQFF
TRBJ2-3 many TRBV7-2 CASSLEGSQVDTQYF
TRBJ1-1 few TRBV12-3/TRBV12-4 CASSLIRSEAFF
TRBJ2-3 . TRBV7-8 CASRGQPGADTQYF
TRBJ2-3 many TRBV7-2 CASSPRLAGDGTQYF
TRBJ2-7 many TRBV7-2 CASSLGPPGQGRSYEQYF
TRBJ2-3 few TRBV5-1 CASSVGGRSTDTQYF
TRBJ1-5 . TRBV12-3/TRBV12-4 CASSLKAHQPQHF
TRBJ1-1 few TRBV28 CASRPTGKEAFF
TRBJ2-3 . TRBV11-2 CASSSTRQGRTDTQYF
TRBJ2-2 . TRBV4-1 CASSPETSGGTTGELFF
TRBJ2-3 . TRBV12-3/TRBV12-4 CASSLRGVKTDTQYF
TRBJ2-5 . TRBV27 CASSKGGGETQYF
TRBJ2-3 . TRBV5-1 CASSVDPEDTQYF
TRBJ2-5 . TRBV3-1 CASSQDWRGGTQYF
TRBJ2-5 . TRBV20-1 CSAQRMYQETQYF
TRBJ2-5 . TRBV12-5 CASGFSSSYLRVYF
TRBJ1-5 . TRBV6-1 CASSGRTVYSNQPQHF
TRBJ1-2 . TRBV6-6 CASNPGQLDSGSYGYTF
TRBJ2-1 . TRBV5-4 CASSSGGLAGNEQFF
TRBJ1-1 . TRBV5-1 CASVDSDRGTEAFF
TRBJ2-1 . TRBV18 CASSPPSGTATYNEQFF
TRBJ2-1 . TRBV12-3/TRBV12-4 CASSFRLVAADNEQFF
TRBJ1-6 . TRBV7-2 CASGGVAYNSPLHF
TRBJ2-2 . TRBV19 CASSNGYTGELFF
TRBJ2-7 . TRBV2 CASSEDTTYEQYF
TRBJ1-1 . TRBV6-6 CASSAKPMNTEAFF
TRBJ1-4 . TRBV28 CASSPPSLNEKLFF
TRBJ2-4 . TRBV12-3/TRBV12-4 CASSFGNLAKNIQYF
TRBJ1-1 . TRBV12-3/TRBV12-4 CASSVSPLLNTEAFF
TRBJ2-5 . TRBV7-9 CASSQGGLQETQYF
TRBJ2-1 few TRBV20-1 CSARAGLAGGEKQFF
TRBJ1-2 . TRBV6-2/TRBV6-3 CASGGQHYGYTF
TRBJ2-7 . TRBV6-6 CASTFGDRAHEQYF
TRBJ1-6 . TRBV4-1 CASSQAAEYNSPLHF